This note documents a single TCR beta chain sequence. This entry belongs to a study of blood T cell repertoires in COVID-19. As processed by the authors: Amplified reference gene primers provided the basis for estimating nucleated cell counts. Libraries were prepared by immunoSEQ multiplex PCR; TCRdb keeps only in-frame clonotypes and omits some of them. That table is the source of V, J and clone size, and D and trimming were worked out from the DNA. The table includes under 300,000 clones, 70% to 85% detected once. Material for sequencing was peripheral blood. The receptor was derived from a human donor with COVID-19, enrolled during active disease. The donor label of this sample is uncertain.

The CDR3 DNA reads as TGTGCCAGCAGCCCCCACACAGATACGCAGTATTTT. It specifies CASSPHTDTQYF. The V and J genes are TRBV13 and TRBJ2-3; D gene unclear. The CDR3 consists of 12 residues. CDR1 is PRHDT and CDR2 is FYEKMQ in the germline V gene (reference sequence). V was shortened by 5 bases and J by 2 bases, with 5 bases between the two germline ends.